The 16 T cell receptor beta chains below all came from one sample that was sequenced in a study of OX40 agonist ivuxolimab in advanced cancers. Sequencing was performed with immunoSEQ multiplex PCR; in TCRdb, only in-frame clones are kept and a portion is missing. Here the sample spans tens of thousands of clones, around 90% being singletons. This specimen was CD4+ or CD8+ T cells sorted from blood, taken in a trial of the OX40 agonist ivuxolimab. The origin of the receptors is an adult with an advanced solid tumor such as melanoma, head and neck, liver or kidney cancer.

The CDR3 DNA reads TGCGCCAGCCGGGACAGGGGAGGGTCGGGCAATCAGCCCCAGCATTTT. Translation gives CASRDRGGSGNQPQHF. The chain joins TRBV10-2 to TRBJ1-5, with TRBD1 identical over 10 bases. This CDR3 comprises 16 residues. The V gene's germline CDR1 is WSHSY and CDR2 SAAADI. The V segment lost 8 bases and the J segment 2 bases; nucleotides outside the gene matches: 9.

The chain carries TRBV6-6 and TRBJ1-1; weak D call: TRBD1 (6 bases). Germline CDR1 is MNHNY and CDR2 is SVGAGI (reference sequence). The CDR3 is 14 residues long. V shed 4 bases and J shed 0 bases, with 9 bases lying between them. Here the CDR3 DNA reads TGTGCCAGCAGTTCTCAGGGGATGAACACTGAAGCTTTCTTT. Translation: CASSSQGMNTEAFF.

This chain links TRBV5-1 with TRBJ2-1, with unresolved D. CDR3 length: 14 amino acids. Trimming stripped 0 bases from V and 10 bases from J, with 14 bases between. From germline, CDR1 is SGHRS and CDR2 YFSETQ. CDR3 amino acids: CASSLGQAHGEQFF. In nucleotides, the CDR3 is TGCGCCAGCAGCTTGGGGCAGGCCCACGGAGAGCAGTTCTTC.

A note on this clone: The sample holds other DNA sequences that translate to the same CDR3. V is TRBV5-1 and J is TRBJ2-2, with 7 positions matching TRBD1. This CDR3 region has 15 residues. Germline V gene data show CDR1 as SGHRS and CDR2 as YFSETQ. J was trimmed by 2 bases and V by 4 bases; bases with no gene match: 5. In DNA form, the CDR3 reads TGCGCCAGCAGCCCAGGGACAGCTAACACCGGGGAGCTGTTTTTT. The encoded protein is CASSPGTANTGELFF.

The rearrangement uses TRBV6-1 and TRBJ2-7; 9 bases align to TRBD2. CDR1 is MNHNS and CDR2 is SASEGT in the germline V gene. Trimming removed 7 bases from V and 2 bases from J; junction bases left unmatched: 9. The CDR3 contains 15 residues. This CDR3 reads CASNAGLAQTYEQYF. In DNA, the CDR3 is TGTGCCAGCAACGCGGGACTAGCTCAAACCTACGAGCAGTACTTC.

This clone appeared a few times. The rearrangement links TRBV7-9 to TRBJ1-1; a weak D match, TRBD1 (5 bases). The CDR3 is 13 residues long. V lost 5 bases to trimming and J lost 2 bases, with 9 bases between them. Germline V lookup: CDR1 SEHNR, CDR2 FQNEAQ (reference sequence). This CDR3 is CASSADRNTEAFF. The CDR3 nucleotides read TGTGCCAGCAGCGCAGACAGAAACACTGAAGCTTTCTTT.

The rearrangement joins TRBV28 to TRBJ1-6, with 10 bases matching TRBD1. CDR1 MDHEN and CDR2 SYDVKM come from the germline V gene. Losses at the gene ends were 6 bases for V and 8 bases for J; bases not matched to a gene: 4. This CDR3 spans 14 amino acids. The CDR3 here is CASSQDRGDSPLHF. The CDR3, as DNA: TGTGCCAGCAGCCAGGACAGGGGGGATTCACCCCTCCACTTT.

This chain joins TRBV5-1 and TRBJ2-7; 8 nucleotides agree with TRBD1. V gave up 2 bases and J gave up 5 bases; unmatched junction bases: 12. The CDR3 covers 16 residues. Germline V gives CDR1 SGHRS, CDR2 YFSETQ. CDR3 loop: CASSFWVTGTGDEQYF. The CDR3 coding sequence is TGCGCCAGCAGCTTTTGGGTCACCGGGACAGGCGACGAGCAGTACTTC.

The chain recombines TRBV11-2 with TRBJ2-5; 11 nucleotides line up with TRBD2. The CDR3 has 16 residues. Germline V lookup: CDR1 SGHAT, CDR2 FQNNGV. The V gene end was trimmed by 5 bases and the J gene end by 4 bases; junction bases not matched to a gene: 9. The CDR3 is CASSPFGLAGGETQYF. CDR3 DNA sequence: TGTGCCAGCAGCCCCTTCGGGCTAGCGGGAGGAGAGACCCAGTACTTC.

V and J are TRBV7-3 and TRBJ2-5; 7 bases fit TRBD2. Germline V gene data show CDR1 as SGHTA and CDR2 as FQGTGA. The CDR3 length is 15 residues. J gave up 4 bases and V 5 bases, and 10 bases lay outside the gene matches. CDR3 nucleotides: TGTGCCAGCAGCCCCAGCGGGGTTCGGGGAGAGACCCAGTACTTC. Its protein is CASSPSGVRGETQYF.

The rearrangement joins TRBV2 to TRBJ2-1, with 7 positions matching TRBD2. Germline loops: CDR1 SNHLY, CDR2 FYNNEI. The CDR3 totals 14 residues. V lost 4 bases and J lost 8; bases outside the gene matches: 8. CDR3 in amino acids: CASSARGDIDEQFF. CDR3 sequence (DNA): TGTGCCAGCAGTGCCCGGGGGGATATCGATGAGCAGTTCTTC. Full variable domain (rest looked up from reference TRBV2 and TRBJ2-1): EPEVTQTPSHQVTQMGQEVILRCVPISNHLYFYWYRQILGQKVEFLVSFYNNEISEKSEIFDDQFSVERPDGSNFTLKIRSTKLEDSAMYFCASSARGDIDEQFFGPGTRLTVL.

This chain joins TRBV5-1 and TRBJ2-6; D is undetermined. CDR3 length equals 15 residues. Germline V lookup: CDR1 SGHRS, CDR2 YFSETQ. V lost 7 bases and J 0 bases, leaving 11 bases between the germline ends. The CDR3 protein is CASSEAHSGANVLTF. The CDR3 nucleotides are TGCGCCAGCTCAGAAGCGCACTCTGGGGCCAACGTCCTGACTTTC.

The chain employs TRBV29-1 and TRBJ2-1; the D gene is possibly TRBD1 (6 bases). CDR3 length: 17 amino acids. Trimming removed 4 bases at V and 2 bases at J, with 21 bases between. Germline assignment: CDR1 SQVTM and CDR2 ANQGSEA. CDR3 loop: CSVVGGGQINTYNEQFF. In DNA, the CDR3 is TGCAGCGTTGTTGGCGGAGGACAGATCAATACCTACAATGAGCAGTTCTTC.

The chain carries TRBV4-1 and TRBJ1-2; D is undetermined. Germline V lookup: CDR1 MGHRA, CDR2 YSYEKL. V lost 6 bases, J lost 0 bases, and 17 bases lay in between. The CDR3 totals 16 residues. The CDR3 reads CASSQDPGGTNYGYTF. The CDR3 coding sequence is TGCGCCAGCAGTCAGGACCCGGGAGGGACTAACTATGGCTACACCTTC.

The DNA of the CDR3 is TGTGCCAGCAGTCCCCAGGACAAGGGGACCTATGGCTACACCTTC. It encodes CASSPQDKGTYGYTF. This chain links TRBV28 with TRBJ1-2; D perhaps matches TRBD1 (5 bases). V shed 5 bases and J shed 4 bases, with 17 bases lying between them. The germline V gene has CDR1 MDHEN and CDR2 SYDVKM. This CDR3 region has 15 residues.

As DNA, the CDR3 is TGTGCCACCGCGGCGCACCAAGAGACCCAGTACTTC. Protein: CATAAHQETQYF. The chain links TRBV15 to TRBJ2-5; D ambiguous. CDR3 length equals 12 residues. V gave up 8 bases and J gave up 0 bases, with 7 bases separating them. Per germline, CDR1 LNHNV and CDR2 YYDKDF (reference sequence).